This TCR beta chain comes out of a study of T-cell memory formation after mild COVID-19. Study background: Clusters of TCRs were largely donor specific.

Study-wide results and caveats: Later expanders leaned CD4+, whereas day 15 to 85 contracting clones were balanced CD4/CD8.

After 5'RACE with constant-segment primers, TCR alpha and TCR beta cDNA libraries carrying sample barcodes and UMIs were obtained. TCRdb ran MiXCR on the 5' RACE reads and lists one entry per CDR3 protein. The sample shows about 160,000 distinct CDR3 sequences, about a third of them seen only once. Germline V lookup: CDR1 LNHNV, CDR2 YYDKDF (reference sequence). The ends were cut back, 4 bases at V and 4 bases at J, with 11 bases in the middle. The CDR3 is 14 residues long. Comments on this clonotype: Antigen: not known.

This TCR was recovered from an adult woman who had mild COVID-19 (a few samples of this study predate the infection). Cell type and time point are not known. The V call is TRBV15, the J call TRBJ2-1; D possibly corresponds to TRBD1 (5 bases). The sample was PBMCs or a T cell subset sorted from them (not recorded which). CDR3 DNA: TGTGCCACCAGCATGGGGCAGGCTTACAATGAGCAGTTCTTC. It encodes CATSMGQAYNEQFF.